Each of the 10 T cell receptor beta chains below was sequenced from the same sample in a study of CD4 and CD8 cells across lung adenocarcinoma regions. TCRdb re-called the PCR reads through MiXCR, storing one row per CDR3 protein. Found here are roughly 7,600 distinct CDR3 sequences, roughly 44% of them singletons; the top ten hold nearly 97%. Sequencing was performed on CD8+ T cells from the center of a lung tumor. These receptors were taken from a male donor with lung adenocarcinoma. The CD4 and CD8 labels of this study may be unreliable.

This CDR3 reads CASSEVALAGGWSKNIQYF. For the CDR3, the DNA is TGTGCCAGCAGTGAAGTCGCACTAGCGGGGGGGTGGTCCAAAAACATTCAGTACTTC. The chain employs TRBV6-1 and TRBJ2-4, with 13 bases matching TRBD2. The CDR3 sequence is 19 residues long. CDR1 is MNHNS and CDR2 is SASEGT in the germline V gene. V dropped 1 base and J dropped 2; count of bases not matched to a gene: 8.

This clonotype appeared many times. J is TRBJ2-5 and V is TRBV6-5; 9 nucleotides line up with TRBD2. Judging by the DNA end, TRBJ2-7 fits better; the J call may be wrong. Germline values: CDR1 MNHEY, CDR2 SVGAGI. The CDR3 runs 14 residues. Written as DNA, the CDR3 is TGTGCCAGCAGTTCATCTTGGACTAGCGACGAGCAGTACTTC. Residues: CASSSSWTSDEQYF.

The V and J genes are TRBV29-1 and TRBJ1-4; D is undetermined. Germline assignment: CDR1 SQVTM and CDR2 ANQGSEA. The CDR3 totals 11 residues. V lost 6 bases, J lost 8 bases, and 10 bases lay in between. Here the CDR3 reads CSVLSVEKLFF. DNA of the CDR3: TGCAGCGTCCTTAGTGTAGAAAAACTGTTTTTT.

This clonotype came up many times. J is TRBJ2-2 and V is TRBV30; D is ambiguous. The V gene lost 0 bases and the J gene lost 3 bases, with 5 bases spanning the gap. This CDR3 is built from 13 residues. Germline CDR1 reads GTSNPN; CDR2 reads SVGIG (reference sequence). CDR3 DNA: TGTGCCTGGAGTGTTCAGGACACCGGGGAGCTGTTTTTT. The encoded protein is CAWSVQDTGELFF.

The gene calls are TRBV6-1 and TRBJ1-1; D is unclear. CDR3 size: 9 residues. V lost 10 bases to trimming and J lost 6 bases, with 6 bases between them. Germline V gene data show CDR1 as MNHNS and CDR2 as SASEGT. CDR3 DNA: TGTGCCACCAAAGCTGAAGCTTTCTTT. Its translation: CATKAEAFF.

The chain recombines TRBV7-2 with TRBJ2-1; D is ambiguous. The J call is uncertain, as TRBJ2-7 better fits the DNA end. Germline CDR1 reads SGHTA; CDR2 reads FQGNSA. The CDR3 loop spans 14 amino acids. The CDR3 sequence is CASSSSLLLYEQYF. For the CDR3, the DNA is TGTGCCAGCAGCTCGTCCCTTTTACTGTACGAGCAGTACTTC.

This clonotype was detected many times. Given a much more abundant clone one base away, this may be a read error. CDR3 amino acids: CASSPTEIQETQFF. The CDR3 nucleotides are TGTGCCAGCAGCCCAACGGAGATACAAGAGACCCAGTTCTTC. The V gene is TRBV7-6, the J gene TRBJ2-1; D remains ambiguous. The CDR3 extends over 14 amino acids. V lost 5 bases and J lost 13, with 21 bases in between. CDR1 and CDR2 from the germline V gene are SGHVS and FNYEAQ. Variable domain in full (rest from reference TRBV7-6 and TRBJ2-1): GAGVSQSPRYKVTKRGQDVALRCDPISGHVSLYWYRQALGQGPEFLTYFNYEAQQDKSGLPNDRFSAERPEGSISTLTIQRTEQRDSAMYRCASSPTEIQETQFFGPGTRLTVL.

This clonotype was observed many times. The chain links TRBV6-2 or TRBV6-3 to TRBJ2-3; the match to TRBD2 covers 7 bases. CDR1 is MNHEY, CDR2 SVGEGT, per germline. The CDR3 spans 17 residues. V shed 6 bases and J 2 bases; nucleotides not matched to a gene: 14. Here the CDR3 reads CASSVNLGAGDTDTQYF. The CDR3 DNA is TGTGCCAGCAGCGTAAACCTAGGGGCGGGGGACACAGATACGCAGTATTTT.

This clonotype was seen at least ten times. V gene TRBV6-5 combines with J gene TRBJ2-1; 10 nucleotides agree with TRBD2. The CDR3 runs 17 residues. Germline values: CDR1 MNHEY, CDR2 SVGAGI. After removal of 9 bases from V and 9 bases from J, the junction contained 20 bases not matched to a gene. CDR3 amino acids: CARRTSTPWLAGVEQFF. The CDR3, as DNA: TGTGCCAGAAGGACAAGCACACCGTGGCTAGCGGGAGTTGAGCAGTTCTTC.

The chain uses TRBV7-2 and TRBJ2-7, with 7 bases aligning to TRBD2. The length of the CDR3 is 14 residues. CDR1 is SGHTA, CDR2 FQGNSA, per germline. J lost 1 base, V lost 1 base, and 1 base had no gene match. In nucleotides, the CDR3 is TGTGCCAGCAGCTTAGGAGCGGGATCCTACGAGCAGTACTTC. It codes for CASSLGAGSYEQYF.